What follows are 18 T cell receptor beta chains derived from one specimen sequenced in a study of cytomegalovirus exposure and HLA in healthy donors. PCR involved 60 Vbeta and 13 Jbeta primers. The protocol was immunoSEQ multiplex PCR, while the TCRdb copy is restricted to in-frame clones and leaves out a portion. Among around 170,000 clones listed, 75% to 90% were seen once. Specimen: PBMCs. These receptors came from a woman in her forties or fifties in good health and CMV-seropositive.

The CDR3 nucleotides are TGTGCCAGCAGTACGGGACTAGCGGGGGAAGAGACCCAGTACTTC. Translated, it gives CASSTGLAGEETQYF. V and J are TRBV6-5 and TRBJ2-5; 14 nucleotides match TRBD2. The germline V gene has CDR1 MNHEY and CDR2 SVGAGI. This CDR3 has 15 residues. The trim removed 5 bases at V and 3 bases at J, leaving 2 bases unmatched.

As for this clone: One end of the junction does not line up with germline, which may come from a read error. This chain connects TRBV4-3 to TRBJ2-7; TRBD2 might be the D (7 bases). Per the germline V gene, CDR1 is LGHNA and CDR2 is YSLEER. There are 16 residues in the CDR3. CDR3 sequence: CASSQDLRGASYAQYF. The DNA for the CDR3 is TGCGCCAGCAGCCAAGATCTCCGGGGGGCATCCTACGCGCAGTACTTC.

This clone was recorded a few times. The V gene is TRBV28, the J gene TRBJ2-2, with a tentative D call TRBD2 (7 bases). The V end lost 1 base, the J end lost 4 bases, and 13 bases lay between the germline ends. The CDR3 covers 16 residues. Germline V gives CDR1 MDHEN, CDR2 SYDVKM. As DNA, the CDR3 is TGTGCCAGCAGTTTATTGGTAGGGGGGGGCACCGGGGAGCTGTTTTTT. Its protein is CASSLLVGGGTGELFF.

This clone was recorded many times. The J gene is TRBJ1-1, the V gene TRBV7-9, with a weak D call TRBD1 (5 bases). The germline CDR1 and CDR2 sequences are SEHNR and FQNEAQ (reference sequence). This CDR3 region has 13 residues. With 5 bases removed from V and 7 bases from J, the gap between germline ends came to 14 bases. Written as DNA, the CDR3 is TGTGCCAGCAGCCCCCAGGGTATGGGTGAAGCTTTCTTT. As protein: CASSPQGMGEAFF.

This sequence joins TRBV10-3 and TRBJ2-2; 8 positions match TRBD2. Looked up from germline, CDR1 is ENHRY and CDR2 is SYGVKD. V lost 7 bases to trimming and J lost 6 bases; unmatched junction nucleotides: 4. The CDR3 runs to 13 residues. The CDR3 DNA reads as TGTGCCATCAACGGGGGACTAGCCGGGGAGCTGTTTTTT. Its protein is CAINGGLAGELFF.

V and J are TRBV19 and TRBJ2-1, with 7 bases lining up with TRBD2. Trimming took 4 bases from V and 9 from J; bases not matched to a gene: 6. This CDR3 spans 13 amino acids. The germline gives CDR1 LNHDA, CDR2 SQIVND (reference sequence). This CDR3 is CASSSGGWGEQFF. CDR3 nucleotide sequence: TGTGCCAGTAGTAGCGGGGGATGGGGTGAGCAGTTCTTC.

The genes are TRBV5-5 and TRBJ2-5, with 8 bases that match TRBD1. Germline lookup yields CDR1 SGHKS and CDR2 YYEKEE (reference sequence). V gave up 4 bases and J gave up 3 bases; unmatched junction bases: 8. The CDR3 covers 15 residues. The DNA for the CDR3 is TGTGCCAGCAGCCCCCAGGGGGCAGTGAAAGAGACCCAGTACTTC. Translation gives CASSPQGAVKETQYF. The full variable domain, rest sourced from reference TRBV5-5 and TRBJ2-5, is DAGVTQSPTHLIKTRGQQVTLRCSPISGHKSVSWYQQVLGQGPQFIFQYYEKEERGRGNFPDRFSARQFPNYSSELNVNALLLGDSALYLCASSPQGAVKETQYFGPGTRLLVL.

The chain combines TRBV6-5 with TRBJ2-7; 9 nucleotides line up with TRBD1. V lost 4 bases, J lost 8 bases, and 9 bases stayed unmatched. Germline values: CDR1 MNHEY, CDR2 SVGAGI. The CDR3 has 14 amino acids. In nucleotides, the CDR3 is TGTGCCAGCAGTTCCCGGGACAGGGAGGTTCAGCAGTACTTC. Protein: CASSSRDREVQQYF.

The chain has TRBV15 and TRBJ2-3; TRBD2 matches at 12 bases. Trimming removed 0 bases from V and 6 bases from J; junction bases left unmatched: 7. Germline V CDR1 and CDR2: LNHNV, YYDKDF (reference sequence). The CDR3 consists of 17 residues. The CDR3 protein is CATSREASGGARDTQYF. As DNA, the CDR3 is TGTGCCACCAGCAGAGAGGCTAGCGGGGGGGCAAGGGATACGCAGTATTTT. Drawing the rest from reference TRBV15 and TRBJ2-3, the complete variable domain is DAMVIQNPRYQVTQFGKPVTLSCSQTLNHNVMYWYQQKSSQAPKLLFHYYDKDFNNEADTPDNFQSRRPNTSFCFLDIRSPGLGDTAMYLCATSREASGGARDTQYFGPGTRLTVL.

CDR3: CASSRTVREGYGYTF. In DNA, the CDR3 is TGTGCCAGTAGTAGGACAGTCAGAGAAGGGTATGGCTACACCTTC. The chain couples TRBV19 to TRBJ1-2, with D possibly being TRBD1 (6 bases). Trimming left V 4 bases short and J 5 bases short, with 17 bases between. The CDR3 sequence is 15 residues long. Germline values: CDR1 LNHDA, CDR2 SQIVND (reference sequence). The entire variable domain, with the rest obtained from reference TRBV19 and TRBJ1-2, is as follows: DGGITQSPKYLFRKEGQNVTLSCEQNLNHDAMYWYRQDPGQGLRLIYYSQIVNDFQKGDIAEGYSVSREKKESFPLTVTSAQKNPTAFYLCASSRTVREGYGYTFGSGTRLTVV.

The chain recombines TRBV4-2 with TRBJ2-7; 8 nucleotides match TRBD2. The CDR3 runs 16 residues. CDR1 is LGHNA and CDR2 is YNFKEQ in the germline V gene. J was trimmed by 2 bases and V by 0 bases; bases with no gene match: 6. CDR3 nucleotide sequence: TGTGCCAGCAGCCAAGAGTCGAACGGGGGGGCCTACGAGCAGTACTTC. Translation: CASSQESNGGAYEQYF.

The genes are TRBV7-2 and TRBJ1-5, with a weak D call TRBD1 (6 bases). In germline, CDR1 is SGHTA, CDR2 FQGNSA. The CDR3 is made up of 15 amino acids. Trimming removed 3 bases at V and 2 bases at J, with 11 bases between. CDR3: CASSLGTRGNQPQHF. The CDR3 DNA reads TGTGCCAGCAGCTTGGGGACACGCGGCAATCAGCCCCAGCATTTT.

The CDR3 DNA is TGTGCCAGCAGTTACAAGGAGAGCACAGATACGCAGTATTTT. Amino acids: CASSYKESTDTQYF. V gene TRBV6-6 combines with J gene TRBJ2-3; no clear D gene. With 2 bases removed from V and 0 bases from J, the gap between germline ends came to 6 bases. Germline lookup yields CDR1 MNHNY and CDR2 SVGAGI (reference sequence). The CDR3 contains 14 residues.

This chain connects TRBV5-6 to TRBJ1-5, with D possibly matching TRBD1 (5 bases). Germline CDR1 and CDR2: SGHDT and YYEEEE. The V end was cut by 5 bases, the J end by 9 bases, with 15 bases between. The CDR3 sequence is 13 residues long. The CDR3 is CASSSAGGGPQHF. CDR3 bases: TGTGCCAGCAGTTCTGCGGGGGGAGGGCCCCAGCATTTT.

The V and J genes are TRBV28 and TRBJ1-5; D might be TRBD1 (5 bases). Germline CDR1 MDHEN, CDR2 SYDVKM. CDR3 length: 14 amino acids. Trimming pared 4 bases from V and 6 bases from J, leaving 13 bases between. The chain's CDR3 is CASSYSGFIQPQHF. The CDR3 nucleotides are TGTGCCAGCAGTTACTCAGGGTTTATTCAGCCCCAGCATTTT.

This clone has just a few counts. The J gene is TRBJ2-3, the V gene TRBV15, with 11 positions matching TRBD1. This CDR3 spans 15 amino acids. Per germline, CDR1 LNHNV and CDR2 YYDKDF (reference sequence). V trimming: 1 base; J trimming: 3 bases; junction bases outside the gene matches: 0. CDR3 nucleotides: TGTGCCACCAGCAGAGGGGACAGGGGGACAGATACGCAGTATTTT. It yields the protein CATSRGDRGTDTQYF.

V usage is TRBV5-4 and J usage is TRBJ2-5, with TRBD2 identical over 11 bases. The ends lost 10 bases at V and 5 bases at J; junction bases unmatched: 4. CDR1 and CDR2 from the germline V gene are SGHNT and YYREEE (reference sequence). The CDR3 contains 12 residues. CDR3 region: CAVGLADETQYF. The CDR3 DNA reads TGTGCCGTGGGACTAGCGGATGAGACCCAGTACTTC.

This sequence joins TRBV30 and TRBJ1-2, with D possibly TRBD1 on 5 matching bases. Germline-derived CDR1 and CDR2 are GTSNPN and SVGIG (reference sequence). This CDR3 has 11 residues. V lost 3 bases, J lost 4 bases, and 6 bases lay in between. The CDR3 DNA follows: TGTGCCTGGAGGGACACCTATGGCTACACCTTC. It yields the protein CAWRDTYGYTF.